This entry is about one TCR beta chain. Its antigen is still unknown. It was CD45RO-negative cells, positively selected for CCR7, that made up naive CD8 cells, with terminally differentiated effector memory CD45RA+ cells excluded. Source study methods: Filtering differed, since immunoSEQ gave only junction sequences and no quality scores. Only in-frame clones appear in the TCRdb table, and some are missing; sequencing was by immunoSEQ multiplex PCR. Clone size and V and J calls were adopted from that table, with D and trimming inferred from the DNA. The sample lists around 1,900,000 clones; approximately 92% were seen once. This specimen comes from a study of shared clonotypes between healthy human individuals. Study outcomes and limitations: Non-shared clonotypes displayed generation probabilities falling below those of clonotypes present in all four donors.

Germline assignment: CDR1 MNHNY and CDR2 SVGAGI (reference sequence). There are 14 residues in the CDR3. The V end was cut by 0 bases, the J end by 7 bases, with 9 bases between. The chain combines TRBV6-6 with TRBJ1-4, with unresolved D. The sequence derives from a man between 18 and 35 years old in good health. Some clones in this sample may be carry-over from other donors' samples. Material for sequencing was naive CD8+ T cells from PBMCs. CDR3 amino acids: CASSYSGIAEKLFF. CDR3 in DNA: TGTGCCAGCAGTTACTCGGGGATAGCTGAAAAACTGTTTTTT.